Following are 27 T cell receptor beta chains from one sample sequenced in a study of blood T cell repertoires in COVID-19. Measured with immunoSEQ multiplex PCR; TCRdb has only the in-frame clones, and not every one. This table holds roughly 120,000 clones, about 87% found once. The sequenced sample was peripheral blood. Source of these receptors: a human donor in a cohort sampled during active COVID-19.

This chain connects TRBV18 to TRBJ2-7, with TRBD1 as a possible D gene (6 bases). CDR1 KGHSH and CDR2 LQKENI come from the germline V gene. V was cut by 5 bases and J by 0 bases, with 11 bases left in between. The CDR3 is made up of 14 amino acids. The CDR3 region has the DNA TGTGCCAGCTCAGGGACACTTAGCTCCTACGAGCAGTACTTC. Amino acids: CASSGTLSSYEQYF.

CDR3 sequence: CASSQMRGSTYNEQFF. The CDR3 nucleotides are TGTGCCAGCAGCCAGATGCGGGGGAGCACCTACAATGAGCAGTTCTTC. V gene TRBV5-6 combines with J gene TRBJ2-1, with 7 bases identical to TRBD2. Germline V gene lookup returns CDR1 SGHDT and CDR2 YYEEEE. The V segment lost 4 bases and the J segment 2 bases; nucleotides outside the gene matches: 9. CDR3 length: 16 residues.

The chain has TRBV7-9 and TRBJ2-7, with 9 bases aligning to TRBD1. The CDR3 sequence is 14 residues long. V lost 2 bases and J lost 3; bases outside the gene matches: 2. Germline assignment: CDR1 SEHNR and CDR2 FQNEAQ (reference sequence). The CDR3 nucleotides read TGTGCCAGCAGCTTATGGGACAGGGACTACGAGCAGTACTTC. Residues: CASSLWDRDYEQYF.

This chain connects TRBV19 to TRBJ2-1; no firm D call. Trimming took off 1 base at V and 5 bases at J, with 6 bases between the two ends. The CDR3 is made up of 13 amino acids. CDR1 is LNHDA and CDR2 is SQIVND in the germline V gene (reference sequence). The CDR3 spells CASSIVPNNEQFF. CDR3 in DNA: TGTGCCAGTAGTATAGTCCCTAACAATGAGCAGTTCTTC.

In its sample, this clone was seen a few times. The J gene is TRBJ1-2, the V gene TRBV5-1; 12 bases match TRBD1. Germline V CDR1 and CDR2: SGHRS, YFSETQ. The CDR3 has 15 residues. V lost 4 bases, J lost 3 bases, and 4 bases stayed unmatched. CDR3: CASSGTGGDYYGYTF. The CDR3 DNA reads as TGCGCCAGCAGCGGGACAGGGGGCGATTACTATGGCTACACCTTC.

J is TRBJ1-2 and V is TRBV6-5, with a weak D call TRBD1 (5 bases). V dropped 5 bases and J dropped 5 bases, with 9 bases sitting between them. CDR3 size: 12 residues. Germline CDR1 MNHEY, CDR2 SVGAGI. The CDR3 sequence: CASSQGEYGYTF. The DNA for the CDR3 is TGTGCCAGCAGTCAGGGCGAATATGGCTACACCTTC.

This clone was seen once. DNA for the CDR3: TGTGCCAGCAGCGTCGACGCGGTCGGCACTGAAGCTTTCTTT. Its translation is CASSVDAVGTEAFF. V gene TRBV9 combines with J gene TRBJ1-1; no reliable D call. CDR3 length equals 14 residues. The V end lost 2 bases, the J end lost 4 bases, and 12 bases lay between the germline ends. In germline, CDR1 is SGDLS, CDR2 YYNGEE.

CDR3 in DNA: TGTGCCAGCAGACGTGCCGGGACCCAGTACTTC. Translating gives CASRRAGTQYF. The V call is TRBV25-1, the J call TRBJ2-5; D gene ambiguous. Germline V gives CDR1 MGHDK, CDR2 SYGVNS. V shed 6 bases and J shed 7 bases, with 9 bases lying between them. The CDR3 is 11 residues long.

The chain employs TRBV7-9 and TRBJ1-1; D is undetermined. The length of the CDR3 is 9 residues. Trimming shortened V by 4 bases and J by 10 bases, and 4 bases separated the two germline ends. CDR1 SEHNR and CDR2 FQNEAQ come from the germline V gene (reference sequence). The CDR3 DNA sequence: TGTGCCAGCAGCTCGGGAGCTTTCTTT. Its protein is CASSSGAFF. Full variable domain (rest looked up from reference TRBV7-9 and TRBJ1-1): DTGVSQNPRHKITKRGQNVTFRCDPISEHNRLYWYRQTLGQGPEFLTYFQNEAQLEKSRLLSDRFSAERPKGSFSTLEIQRTEQGDSAMYLCASSSGAFFGQGTRLTVV.

The CDR3 DNA reads as TGTGCCAGCAGCGTAGGTAGTGTGGAGACCCAGTACTTC. This gives the protein CASSVGSVETQYF. The chain recombines TRBV9 with TRBJ2-5; D is unclear. The germline V and J ends were trimmed by 0 bases and 5 bases, with 8 bases remaining between them. This CDR3 is 13 amino acids long. From germline, CDR1 is SGDLS and CDR2 YYNGEE.

This sequence joins TRBV25-1 and TRBJ1-1; D gene unclear. V was clipped by 3 bases and J by 0 bases, with 11 bases between them. Germline V gene sequence: CDR1 MGHDK, CDR2 SYGVNS. This CDR3 is 15 amino acids long. CDR3 loop: CASSDSGPMNTEAFF. The CDR3 DNA sequence: TGTGCCAGCAGTGACTCAGGCCCAATGAACACTGAAGCTTTCTTT.

This clone was detected ten times or more. This chain connects TRBV7-2 to TRBJ2-1; D ambiguous. The germline gives CDR1 SGHTA, CDR2 FQGNSA. Trimming removed 3 bases from V and 12 bases from J, with 15 bases in between. The CDR3 sequence is 13 residues long. The CDR3 region has the DNA TGTGCCAGCAGCTTGACCCCGACATCTGGGCAGTTCTTC. Protein product: CASSLTPTSGQFF. Complete variable domain (other parts from reference TRBV7-2 and TRBJ2-1): GAGVSQSPSNKVTEKGKDVELRCDPISGHTALYWYRQSLGQGLEFLIYFQGNSAPDKSGLPSDRFSAERTGGSVSTLTIQRTQQEDSAVYLCASSLTPTSGQFFGPGTRLTVL.

The chain carries TRBV24-1 and TRBJ2-1, with D hard to call. V lost 4 bases, J lost 6 bases, and 9 bases lay in between. This CDR3 comprises 13 residues. Germline V gene sequence: CDR1 KGHDR, CDR2 SFDVKD. CDR3 nucleotides: TGTGCCACCAGTGACCCCCCAGGCAATGAGCAGTTCTTC. Protein sequence: CATSDPPGNEQFF.

The chain recombines TRBV10-3 with TRBJ2-1; 10 nucleotides agree with TRBD1. CDR1 ENHRY and CDR2 SYGVKD come from the germline V gene. The CDR3 extends over 12 amino acids. The trim removed 11 bases at V and 7 bases at J, leaving 5 bases unmatched. CDR3: CAPGQGENEQFF. CDR3 DNA: TGTGCCCCCGGACAGGGGGAAAATGAGCAGTTCTTC.

V gene TRBV27 combines with J gene TRBJ2-7, with D tentatively TRBD2 (7 bases). Germline CDR1 and CDR2: MNHEY and SMNVEV (reference sequence). CDR3 length: 13 residues. Trimming shortened V by 6 bases and J by 0 bases, and 9 bases separated the two germline ends. The CDR3 nucleotides read TGTGCCAGCAGAGCGGGACACTCCTACGAGCAGTACTTC. Its translation: CASRAGHSYEQYF.

This chain links TRBV19 with TRBJ1-1; D remains unclear. The germline V and J ends were trimmed by 6 bases and 3 bases, with 8 bases remaining between them. CDR1 is LNHDA and CDR2 is SQIVND in the germline V gene (reference sequence). This CDR3 is 12 amino acids long. The CDR3 region is CASRAAYTEAFF. The CDR3 DNA reads as TGTGCCAGTAGGGCAGCGTACACTGAAGCTTTCTTT.

The chain is built from TRBV18 and TRBJ2-4; D gene unclear. CDR1 and CDR2 (germline): KGHSH, LQKENI. This CDR3 has 14 residues. Trimming shortened V by 3 bases and J by 1 base, and 7 bases separated the two germline ends. The CDR3 protein is CASSPSSAKNIQYF. CDR3 in DNA: TGTGCCAGCTCACCGAGCTCCGCCAAAAACATTCAGTACTTC. Using reference TRBV18 and TRBJ2-4 for the parts outside the CDR3, the full variable domain is NAGVMQNPRHLVRRRGQEARLRCSPMKGHSHVYWYRQLPEEGLKFMVYLQKENIIDESGMPKERFSAEFPKEGPSILRIQQVVRGDSAAYFCASSPSSAKNIQYFGAGTRLSVL.

The chain carries TRBV28 and TRBJ1-6; D is undetermined. The CDR3 loop spans 14 amino acids. Germline V gene lookup returns CDR1 MDHEN and CDR2 SYDVKM. The V end was cut by 8 bases, the J end by 10 bases, with 18 bases between. The CDR3 region is CASGSQLRESPLHF. Written as DNA, the CDR3 is TGTGCCAGCGGGTCACAACTCCGGGAATCACCCCTCCACTTT.

This rearrangement joins TRBV7-2 to TRBJ1-4; TRBD1 matches at 9 bases. This CDR3 has 16 residues. Germline V gene lookup returns CDR1 SGHTA and CDR2 FQGNSA. Trimming cost V 5 bases and J 5 bases; bases outside gene matches: 9. The DNA of the CDR3 is TGTGCCAGCAGCCAGGGGACAGGGAAGTTGAATGAAAAACTGTTTTTT. Translated: CASSQGTGKLNEKLFF.

The chain recombines TRBV6-1 with TRBJ1-2, with D possibly matching TRBD1 (5 bases). This CDR3 is built from 13 residues. With 1 base removed from V and 13 bases from J, the gap between germline ends came to 16 bases. Germline lookup yields CDR1 MNHNS and CDR2 SASEGT. In nucleotides, the CDR3 is TGTGCCAGCAGTGAAGTTAGTCGGGGGATCTTCACCTTC. Its translation: CASSEVSRGIFTF.

This chain uses TRBV2 with TRBJ1-3; TRBD1 might be the D (5 bases). Germline CDR1 and CDR2: SNHLY and FYNNEI. The CDR3 runs to 15 residues. Trimming shortened V by 8 bases and J by 2 bases, and 16 bases separated the two germline ends. CDR3: CASDISGKAGNTIYF. The CDR3 DNA is TGTGCCAGCGATATTTCAGGGAAAGCTGGAAACACCATATATTTT.

The chain is built from TRBV18 and TRBJ1-1; D call uncertain. This CDR3 spans 13 amino acids. Trimming shortened V by 8 bases and J by 1 base, and 11 bases separated the two germline ends. Germline V gene data show CDR1 as KGHSH and CDR2 as LQKENI. CDR3 protein: CASTQQKNTEAFF. CDR3 bases: TGTGCCAGCACCCAACAGAAGAACACTGAAGCTTTCTTT.

The chain joins TRBV9 to TRBJ1-4; D unresolved. Trimming left V 2 bases short and J 7 bases short, with 15 bases between. The CDR3 loop spans 15 amino acids. The germline V gene encodes CDR1 SGDLS and CDR2 YYNGEE. CDR3 bases: TGTGCCAGCAGCGTTGGTGACGCGGGAGGTGAAAAACTGTTTTTT. Residues: CASSVGDAGGEKLFF.

The rearrangement joins TRBV15 to TRBJ1-5; D may be TRBD1 (6 bases). CDR1 is LNHNV and CDR2 is YYDKDF in the germline V gene (reference sequence). CDR3 size: 13 residues. Trimming removed 8 bases from V and 5 bases from J, with 13 bases in between. CDR3 in amino acids: CATQRTAYQPQHF. The DNA for the CDR3 is TGTGCCACCCAACGGACAGCATATCAGCCCCAGCATTTT.

The chain joins TRBV4-2 to TRBJ1-1; TRBD1 might be the D (5 bases). V was clipped by 0 bases and J by 5 bases, with 10 bases between them. Germline CDR1 reads LGHNA; CDR2 reads YNFKEQ. CDR3 size: 14 residues. The DNA of the CDR3 is TGTGCCAGCAGCCAAGACAGGGTGTGGACTGAAGCTTTCTTT. Protein sequence: CASSQDRVWTEAFF.

The V call is TRBV23-1, the J call TRBJ1-5, with 7 bases fitting TRBD1. TRBV23-1 has ORF status, its function being uncertain. This CDR3 has 17 residues. The J segment lost 3 bases and the V segment lost 4 bases, leaving 12 bases of the junction unmatched. The CDR3 region has the DNA TGCGCCAGCAGTCTGCTAAGGGGGCACAGGGACAATCAGCCCCAGCATTTT. This gives the protein CASSLLRGHRDNQPQHF.

CDR3: CATSDPGGAGETQYF. The DNA for the CDR3 is TGTGCCACCAGTGACCCAGGGGGCGCGGGGGAGACCCAGTACTTC. The gene calls are TRBV24-1 and TRBJ2-5; 8 bases fit TRBD1. The CDR3 length is 15 residues. Germline values: CDR1 KGHDR, CDR2 SFDVKD. Trimming took 4 bases from V and 5 from J; bases not matched to a gene: 8.